This passage covers 2 T cell receptor beta chains from one sample sequenced in a study of T cell responses to AZD1222 COVID-19 vaccine. TCRdb's copy holds only in-frame clones and misses some; the assay was immunoSEQ multiplex PCR. The sample includes about 47,000 clones, roughly 75% of them seen just once. Sequences were derived from peripheral blood, sampled 28 days after the second dose of the MenACWY control vaccine. Receptors originate from an adult who received the MenACWY meningococcal vaccine as a control.

The J gene is TRBJ1-5, the V gene TRBV3-1 (or the pseudogene TRBV3-2); D is possibly TRBD1 (6 bases). Trimming shortened V by 1 base and J by 4 bases, and 14 bases separated the two germline ends. Germline V gene data show CDR1 as LGHDT and CDR2 as YNNKEL (reference sequence). The CDR3 is 16 amino acids. As DNA, the CDR3 is TGTGCCAGCAGCCAAGGGCAGGGGAGAAGAAATCAGCCCCAGCATTTT. It codes for CASSQGQGRRNQPQHF.

The V gene is TRBV9, the J gene TRBJ2-6; no clear D. This CDR3 spans 15 amino acids. The germline gives CDR1 SGDLS, CDR2 YYNGEE. V lost 3 bases, J lost 0 bases, and 7 bases lay in between. The CDR3 spells CASSELFSGANVLTF. As DNA, the CDR3 is TGTGCCAGCAGCGAGTTGTTCTCTGGGGCCAACGTCCTGACTTTC.